This TCR beta chain is drawn from a study of memory CD4+ T cells and cytomegalovirus serostatus. Study-wide background: Of the healthy Belgian adults, 9 were CMV seropositive and around 22 seronegative.

Here immunoSEQ multiplex PCR was the method, and the copy in TCRdb shows in-frame clones only, minus some. The sample consists of about 57,000 clones, 65% to 80% of them appearing once. CDR1 and CDR2 (germline): SGHTA, FQGNSA. The ends were cut back, 5 bases at V and 1 base at J, with 12 bases in the middle. CDR3 length: 15 amino acids. The sort gate was single viable CD3+CD4+CD8-CD45RO+ cells for memory CD4+ T cells. Positive selection with CD4 microbeads enriched total CD4+ T cells. This clone appeared a few times. J is TRBJ2-1 and V is TRBV7-2, with D possibly matching TRBD2 (6 bases). The clonotype originates from an adult in good health and CMV-seronegative. The material sequenced was memory CD4+ T cells from blood. The CDR3 DNA is TGTGCCAGCAGCCCTTTAGCGGCTTCCTACAATGAGCAGTTCTTC. Translated: CASSPLAASYNEQFF.